This TCR beta chain was captured by sequencing in a study of T cell responses to AZD1222 COVID-19 vaccine. Notes on this clone: Its antigen is unidentified.

Study-wide points: White British donors predominated, females outnumbered males, and clonal diversity was possibly underestimated. Spike-specific TCR breadth and depth grew following two AZD1222 doses. Nearly half of spike-specific TCRs reportedly target unmutated variant regions. Regions 160-218 and 743-854 dominated among vaccine-associated CD4 TCRs spanning spike.

Clones were read by immunoSEQ multiplex PCR, and TCRdb kept only the in-frame ones, dropping some. The sample gives about 150,000 clones, approximately 92% of which show up once; about 2.5% is in the top ten. V was cut by 5 bases and J by 5 bases, with 16 bases left in between. The CDR3 length is 14 residues. CDR1 GTSNPN and CDR2 SVGIG come from the germline V gene (reference sequence). The gene calls are TRBV30 and TRBJ1-5; D is unresolved. The source of this sequence is an adult in good health. The sample in question was peripheral blood, obtained on day 0 of AZD1222 vaccination. CDR3 DNA sequence: TGTGCCTGGGGGGTGGACCCCCGGGATCAGCCCCAGCATTTT. This sequence encodes CAWGVDPRDQPQHF. The full variable domain, completed using reference TRBV30 and TRBJ1-5, is SQTIHQWPATLVQPVGSPLSLECTVEGTSNPNLYWYRQAAGRGLQLLFYSVGIGQISSEVPQNLSASRPQDRQFILSSKKLLLSDSGFYLCAWGVDPRDQPQHFGDGTRLSIL.